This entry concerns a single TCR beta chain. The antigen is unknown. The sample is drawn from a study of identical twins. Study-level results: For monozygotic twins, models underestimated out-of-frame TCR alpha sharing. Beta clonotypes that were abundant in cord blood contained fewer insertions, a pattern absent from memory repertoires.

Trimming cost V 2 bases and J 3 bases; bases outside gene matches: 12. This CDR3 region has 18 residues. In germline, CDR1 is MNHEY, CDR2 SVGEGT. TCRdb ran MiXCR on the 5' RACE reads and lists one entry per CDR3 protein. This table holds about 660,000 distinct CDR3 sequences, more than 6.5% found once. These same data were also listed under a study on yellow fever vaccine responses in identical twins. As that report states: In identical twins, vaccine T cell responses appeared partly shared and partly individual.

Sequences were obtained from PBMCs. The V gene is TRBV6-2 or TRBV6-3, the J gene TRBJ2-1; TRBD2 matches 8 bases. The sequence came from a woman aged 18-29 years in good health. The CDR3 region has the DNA TGTGCCAGCAGTTACGGAGCTTTAGGTCTAGCGGGCTACAATGAGCAGTTCTTC. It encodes CASSYGALGLAGYNEQFF.